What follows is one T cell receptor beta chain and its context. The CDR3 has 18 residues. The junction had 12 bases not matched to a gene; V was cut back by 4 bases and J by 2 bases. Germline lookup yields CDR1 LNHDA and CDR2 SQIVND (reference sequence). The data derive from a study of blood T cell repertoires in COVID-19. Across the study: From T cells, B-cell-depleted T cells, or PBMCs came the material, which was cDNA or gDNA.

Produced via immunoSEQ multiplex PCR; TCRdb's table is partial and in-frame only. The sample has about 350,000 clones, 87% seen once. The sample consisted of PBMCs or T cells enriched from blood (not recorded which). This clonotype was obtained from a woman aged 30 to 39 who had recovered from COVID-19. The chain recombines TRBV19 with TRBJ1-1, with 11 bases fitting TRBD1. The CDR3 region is CASSTSGTGGGSNTEAFF. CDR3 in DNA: TGTGCCAGTAGTACATCCGGGACAGGGGGAGGTAGTAACACTGAAGCTTTCTTT.